The T cell receptor beta chain under discussion was sequenced for a study of cytomegalovirus exposure and HLA in healthy donors (dated by TCRdb to 2016 to 2017). Background for the entire study: An earlier analysis of some 600 of the donors reported about 260 Gb of sequence data and some 110 million unique TCR beta sequences obtained from roughly 180 million T cells. A later analysis re-analyzed previously published TCR beta repertoires from roughly 600 donors and added high-resolution HLA genotyping to study TCR occurrence patterns. Because of strong linkage in the cohort, a few DR-DQ haplotypes were treated as single units for association and clustering. The genetic ancestry cluster associated with self-reported Caucasian donors included 65% to 90% of the 398 genotyped donors. Using immunosequencing, the study profiled T cell repertoires from 640 or so subjects and related those repertoires to cytomegalovirus serostatus. On average, about 200,000 unique TCR beta nucleotide sequences were sequenced per donor among a few hundred genotyped donors of the cohort, with roughly a sixth of those sequences being non-productive. HLA typing covered class I and class II loci at four-digit resolution. Rather than drawing on any new phenotypic data, the later analysis identified candidate immune exposures from TCR beta sequences and the way those sequences occurred across donors. The study combined high-throughput TCR immunosequencing, statistical association of individual TCRs with disease status, and machine learning to predict cytomegalovirus infection status. Every repertoire in the discovery cohort had been generated on one and the same sequencing platform. Besides the first cohort of around 670 subjects, a separate validation cohort made up of roughly 120 different subjects was used. A later genetic analysis took genome-wide SNP genotypes for 398 of the 666 donors and used that subset as a discovery cohort. The number of typed donors differed by locus: 629-630 for A, B, C, DRB1 and DQB1; 500 to 550 for DQA1; 606 for DPA1; and 450 to 480 for DPB1. In an earlier analysis of about 590 of the donors, high-throughput TCR beta sequencing was used to judge whether each TCR beta V gene segment behaved as functional or pseudogenic. The study aimed to test whether signatures of past pathogen exposure could be identified by cataloging public T cell receptors. Donor age, sex, ethnicity and CMV serostatus were compiled alongside the repertoire data. An early release covering around 630 HLA-typed donors comprised about 300 gigabases of sequencing data and roughly 85 million unique TCR sequences.

Details on this clone: What antigen it recognizes has not been identified. No per-base quality is available; no much larger clone lies one base away.

What the study reported, not specific to this receptor: Because counts were too low, some 17 rarely observed V segments, including chromosome 9 orphons, were excluded from the earlier analysis of 587 of the donors. A further reported finding was that TCR beta sequences accurately predicted the HLA-A and HLA-B alleles for most subjects in the first cohort. The presence/absence analyses assumed that sequencing depth was roughly uniform across donors, and that assumption may not be true. The study listed 150 to 200 TCR beta chains as associated with cytomegalovirus. A later genetic analysis associated a missense DCLRE1C variant with V-gene and J-gene trimming of TCR beta chains, and an independent cohort replicated the association. According to a later analysis, most CMV-associated TCR beta chains appeared to be HLA-restricted, and the HLA associations seemed to be driven largely by CMV exposure. A later analysis found that TCR association rates varied across HLA loci, with DRB1 alleles showing the most associated TCRs and HLA-C alleles the fewest. In a later analysis, several top co-occurrence clusters were reported to appear linked to parvovirus B19, influenza, CMV and Epstein-Barr virus. Correlated functional status among segregating V segments might reflect linkage disequilibrium, but an unknown experimental factor could not be ruled out. Across donors, most TCR sequences were observed very rarely, whereas some public TCRs were present in many individuals. The cohort was sequenced for TCR beta chains only, and without alpha or paired-chain data the features that could be detected were limited. A later analysis found that HLA-associated TCR beta chains were more clonally expanded and had lower generation probabilities than equally common non-associated chains. A later analysis associated about 17,000 TCR beta sequences with specific HLA alleles at a false discovery rate of 0.05. In vitro tests confirmed that three of the cytomegalovirus-associated TCR beta chains recognize cytomegalovirus antigens. A group of highly shared sequence variants was considered likely to be a technical artifact of the sequencing pipeline. Because HLA typing was missing for some donors at each locus, association tests included only the typed subset. The authors suggested that the approach could potentially be generalized to other disease states and immunological phenotypes. The only immune exposure information available for the cohort was CMV serostatus. In both the original and validation cohorts, the classifier was reported to diagnose cytomegalovirus status with high specificity and sensitivity. According to a later genetic analysis, donors in an Asian-associated ancestry cluster had fewer N-insertions in productive TCRs than the approximately 650-donor mean. Assigning TCR associations to individual alleles was difficult when HLA alleles, especially DR and DQ, strongly co-occurred. An earlier analysis of roughly 570 of the donors showed that most TCR beta V segments appeared in productive rearrangements either about 87% or about 30% of the time, which broadly matched IMGT annotations.

The library was produced with the immunoSEQ multiplex PCR assay. For the multiplex PCR, a mixture combining 60 forward primers for TCR Vbeta segments and 13 reverse primers for TCR Jbeta segments was used. Amplification of the CDR3 region of rearranged TCR beta genes was performed with a multiplex PCR assay on genomic DNA. Amplified TCR beta libraries were sequenced as 87-base-pair reads on the Illumina HiSeq System. The study's processing was this. Across the roughly 700 repertoires, a later analysis counted approximately 83 million unique TCR beta chains, around 10 million of which were shared by at least two donors. To remove PCR and sequencing errors, raw reads were error-corrected and collapsed into unique sequences using a nearest-neighbor algorithm that merged closely related sequences. CDR3 sequences were aligned to IMGT reference sequences to assign V, D and J gene segments. Each retained sequence needed at least a six-nucleotide match to both a V gene segment and a J gene segment. A rearrangement was called productive if the CDR3 had no stop codons and remained in frame with V and J, and every other rearrangement was called non-productive. CDR3 was defined according to IMGT convention as the region running from the second conserved V-encoded cysteine to the conserved J-encoded phenylalanine. Sequences without an unambiguous match to a single V gene segment were excluded from the earlier analysis of approximately 600 of the donors. An earlier analysis of a few hundred of the donors called V segments functional above 56.7% productive rearrangements and segregating when the between-donor standard deviation exceeded 5%. A statistical classification framework was built for diagnosing cytomegalovirus status from the catalog of TCR beta chain sequences. A later analysis assigned V and J genes by comparing TCR nucleotide sequences with IMGT/GENE-DB human TR gene sequences. In a later analysis, CDR3 sequences and most-parsimonious VDJ recombination scenarios were assigned using the TCRdist pipeline. In a later analysis, each TCR beta chain was defined by its CDR3 amino acid sequence together with its V-gene family, and reads without a unique V-gene family were excluded. As a way to deal with suspected cross-contamination and a sequencing artifact, a later analysis dropped 640 or so nucleotide sequences that were highly shared and had low generation probability. For each public chain, a later analysis derived a clonal expansion index from normalized ranks of inferred template counts within each repertoire. In a later analysis, generation probabilities were computed with a VDJ recombination model fitted to out-of-frame rearrangements, and the resulting probabilities were checked against IGoR. Hypergeometric tests were used in a later analysis to score TCR-TCR, TCR-HLA and TCR-CMV co-occurrence, with a repertoire-size bias correction applied to the TCR pairs. A later analysis estimated false discovery rates by permuting HLA or CMV assignments 20 times. A later analysis grouped co-occurring TCRs with DBSCAN, adding TCRdist sequence similarity when clustering within HLA-allele-positive subsets. Repertoires with fewer than 30,000 or more than 120,000 public chains were left out of co-occurrence clustering, as were about 5 repertoires with anomalous nucleotide sharing. TCRdb took over this immuneACCESS table, retaining in-frame rearrangements with V and J assigned. Such tables are incomplete; in checked studies, under half of the missing clones stem from an unresolved V gene, and the remainder is unexplained. The V and J calls and clone size come from that table; D and trimming were worked out from the DNA. Recorded for this sample are roughly 110,000 clones; roughly four fifths of them occurred a single time. The ten largest clonotypes hold 3% to 4.5% of the sample.

The cohort was made up of 666 healthy bone marrow donors. Cohort members were all nominally healthy when sampled, although unrecorded immune exposures were likely present. The donor tested CMV seronegative, placing the donor among the 350 or so seronegative members of the cohort. Every donor gave a peripheral blood sample, and the peripheral blood mononuclear cells from that sample were used for TCR beta sequencing. Genomic DNA was extracted from the blood cell samples with the Qiagen DNeasy Blood Extraction Kit. Sequenced: PBMCs. This sequence was found in a man aged 55 to 70 in good health and CMV-seronegative.

The CDR3 protein: CASSLERVAGGIYEQYF. In nucleotides, the sequence is TGTGCCAGCAGCTTAGAGCGCGTAGCGGGGGGGATCTACGAGCAGTACTTC. Rearrangement joined TRBV7-2 to TRBJ2-7; 11 central bases correspond to TRBD2. From the cysteine up to the phenylalanine, the CDR3 has a length of 17 residues. CDR3 DNA is the only sequence kept; it has 51 bases, read in frame from the first base. The germline V gene supplies CDR1 SGHTA and CDR2 FQGNSA. The V end gives up 1 base and the J end 3 bases, leaving 8 bases in the junction not matched to a gene.